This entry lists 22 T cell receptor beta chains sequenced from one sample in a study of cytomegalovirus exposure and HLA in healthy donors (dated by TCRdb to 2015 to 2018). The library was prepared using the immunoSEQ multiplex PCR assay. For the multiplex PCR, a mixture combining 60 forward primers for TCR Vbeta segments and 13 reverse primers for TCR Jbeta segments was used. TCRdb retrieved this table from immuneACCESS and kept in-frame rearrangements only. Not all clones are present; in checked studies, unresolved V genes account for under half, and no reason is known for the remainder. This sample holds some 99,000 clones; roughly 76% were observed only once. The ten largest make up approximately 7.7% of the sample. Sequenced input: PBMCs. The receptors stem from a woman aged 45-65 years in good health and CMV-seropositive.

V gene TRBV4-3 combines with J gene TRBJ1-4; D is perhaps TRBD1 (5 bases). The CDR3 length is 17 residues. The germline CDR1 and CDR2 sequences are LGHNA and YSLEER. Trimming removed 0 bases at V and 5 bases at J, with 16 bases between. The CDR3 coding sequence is TGCGCCAGCAGCCAAGATCTGGGGGGAGGAGGGAATGAAAAACTGTTTTTT. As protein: CASSQDLGGGGNEKLFF.

The CDR3 DNA reads as TGTGCCAGCAGCTTAGATGGGGGGTTTCATGGCTACACCTTC. This gives the protein CASSLDGGFHGYTF. The chain employs TRBV7-6 and TRBJ1-2; tentatively, D is TRBD1 (5 bases). Germline V gene data show CDR1 as SGHVS and CDR2 as FNYEAQ. Trimming removed 1 base at V and 6 bases at J, with 12 bases between. This CDR3 is 14 amino acids long.

Here the CDR3 reads CASSPSGISYEQYF. Written as DNA, the CDR3 is TGTGCCAGCAGCCCTAGCGGGATTAGCTACGAGCAGTACTTC. The chain combines TRBV9 with TRBJ2-7; TRBD2 matches 9 bases. J lost 3 bases, V lost 4 bases, and 5 bases had no gene match. Germline lookup yields CDR1 SGDLS and CDR2 YYNGEE. This CDR3 has 14 amino acids. The entire variable domain, with the rest obtained from reference TRBV9 and TRBJ2-7, is as follows: DSGVTQTPKHLITATGQRVTLRCSPRSGDLSVYWYQQSLDQGLQFLIQYYNGEERAKGNILERFSAQQFPDLHSELNLSSLELGDSALYFCASSPSGISYEQYFGPGTRLTVT.

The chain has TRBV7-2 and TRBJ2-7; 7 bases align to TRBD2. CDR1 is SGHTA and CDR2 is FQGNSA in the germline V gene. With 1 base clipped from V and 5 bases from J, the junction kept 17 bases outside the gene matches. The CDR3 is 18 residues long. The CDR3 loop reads CASSLGSLGGGTANEQYF. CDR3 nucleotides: TGTGCCAGCAGCTTAGGATCCCTTGGGGGGGGGACGGCCAACGAGCAGTACTTC.

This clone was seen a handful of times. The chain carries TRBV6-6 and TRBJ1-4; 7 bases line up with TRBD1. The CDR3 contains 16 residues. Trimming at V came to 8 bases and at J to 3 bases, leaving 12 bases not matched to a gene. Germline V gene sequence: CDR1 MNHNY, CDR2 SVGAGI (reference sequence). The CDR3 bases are TGTGCCAGCGGGAGCCGCAGGGGGAAACCTAATGAAAAACTGTTTTTT. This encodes CASGSRRGKPNEKLFF.

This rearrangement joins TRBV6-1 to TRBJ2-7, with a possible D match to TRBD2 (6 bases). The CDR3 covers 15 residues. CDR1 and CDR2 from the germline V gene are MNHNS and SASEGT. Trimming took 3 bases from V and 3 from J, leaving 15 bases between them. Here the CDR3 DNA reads TGTGCCAGCAGTGAGATCCTAGCGCCTAGCTACGAGCAGTACTTC. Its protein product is CASSEILAPSYEQYF.

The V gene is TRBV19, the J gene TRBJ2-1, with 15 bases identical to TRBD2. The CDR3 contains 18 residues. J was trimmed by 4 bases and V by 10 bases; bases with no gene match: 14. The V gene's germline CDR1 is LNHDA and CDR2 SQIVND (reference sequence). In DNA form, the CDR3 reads TGTGCCATTTCACCGGGACTAGCGGGAGGCCGTACTTACAATGAGCAGTTCTTC. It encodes CAISPGLAGGRTYNEQFF.

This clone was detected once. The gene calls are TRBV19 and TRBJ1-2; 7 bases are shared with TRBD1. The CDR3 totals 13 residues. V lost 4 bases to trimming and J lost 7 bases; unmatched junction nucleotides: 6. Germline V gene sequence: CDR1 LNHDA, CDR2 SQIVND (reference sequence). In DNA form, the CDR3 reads TGTGCCAGTAGTAATGACAGGGTCTTTGGCTACACCTTC. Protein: CASSNDRVFGYTF.

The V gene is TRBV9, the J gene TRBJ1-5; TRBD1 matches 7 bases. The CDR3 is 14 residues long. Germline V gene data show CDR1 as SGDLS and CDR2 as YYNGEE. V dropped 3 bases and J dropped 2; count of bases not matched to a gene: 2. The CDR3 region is CASSATGGNQPQHF. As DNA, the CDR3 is TGTGCCAGCAGCGCCACAGGGGGCAATCAGCCCCAGCATTTT.

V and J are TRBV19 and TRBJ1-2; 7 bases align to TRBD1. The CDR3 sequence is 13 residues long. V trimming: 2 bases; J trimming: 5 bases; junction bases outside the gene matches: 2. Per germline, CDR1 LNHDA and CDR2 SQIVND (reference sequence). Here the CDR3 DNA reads TGTGCCAGTAGTATAAGGACAGGATATGGCTACACCTTC. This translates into CASSIRTGYGYTF. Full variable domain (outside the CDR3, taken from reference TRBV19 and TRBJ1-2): DGGITQSPKYLFRKEGQNVTLSCEQNLNHDAMYWYRQDPGQGLRLIYYSQIVNDFQKGDIAEGYSVSREKKESFPLTVTSAQKNPTAFYLCASSIRTGYGYTFGSGTRLTVV.

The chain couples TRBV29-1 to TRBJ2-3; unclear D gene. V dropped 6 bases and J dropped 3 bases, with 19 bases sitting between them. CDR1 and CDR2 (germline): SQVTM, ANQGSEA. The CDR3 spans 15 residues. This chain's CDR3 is CSVAPQDRLTDTQYF. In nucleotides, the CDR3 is TGCAGCGTGGCCCCGCAGGATCGGCTAACAGATACGCAGTATTTT.

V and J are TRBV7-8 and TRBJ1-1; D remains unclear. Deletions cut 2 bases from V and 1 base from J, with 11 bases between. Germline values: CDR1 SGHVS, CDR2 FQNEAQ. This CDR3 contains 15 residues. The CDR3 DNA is TGTGCCAGCAGCTTATACGGTCCCGAGAACACTGAAGCTTTCTTT. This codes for CASSLYGPENTEAFF.

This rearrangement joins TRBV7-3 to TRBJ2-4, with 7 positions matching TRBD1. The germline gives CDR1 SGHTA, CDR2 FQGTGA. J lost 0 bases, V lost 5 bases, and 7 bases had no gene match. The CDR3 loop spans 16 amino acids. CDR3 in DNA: TGTGCCAGCAGCCCAGGGACAGCGTTAGCCAAAAACATTCAGTACTTC. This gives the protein CASSPGTALAKNIQYF.

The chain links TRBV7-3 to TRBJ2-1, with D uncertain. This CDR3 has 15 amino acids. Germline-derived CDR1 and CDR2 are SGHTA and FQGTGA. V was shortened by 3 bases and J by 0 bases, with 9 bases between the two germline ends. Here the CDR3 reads CASSFYSGSYNEQFF. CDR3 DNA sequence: TGTGCCAGCAGCTTCTACTCGGGCTCCTACAATGAGCAGTTCTTC.

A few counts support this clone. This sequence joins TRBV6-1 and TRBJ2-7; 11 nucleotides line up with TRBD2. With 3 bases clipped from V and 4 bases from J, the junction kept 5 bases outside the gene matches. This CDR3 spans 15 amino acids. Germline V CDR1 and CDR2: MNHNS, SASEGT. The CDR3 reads CASSDRASGRYEQYF. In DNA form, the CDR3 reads TGTGCCAGCAGTGATCGGGCTAGCGGGAGGTACGAGCAGTACTTC.

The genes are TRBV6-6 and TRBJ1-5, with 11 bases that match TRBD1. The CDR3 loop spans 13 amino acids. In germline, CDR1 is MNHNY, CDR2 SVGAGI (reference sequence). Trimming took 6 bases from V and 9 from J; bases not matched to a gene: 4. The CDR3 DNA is TGTGCCAGCAGATGGGACAGGGGGGGGCCCCAGCATTTT. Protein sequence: CASRWDRGGPQHF.

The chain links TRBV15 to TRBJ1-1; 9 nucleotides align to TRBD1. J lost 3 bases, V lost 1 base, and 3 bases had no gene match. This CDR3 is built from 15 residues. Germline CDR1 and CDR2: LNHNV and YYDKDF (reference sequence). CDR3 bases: TGTGCCACCAGCAGAGGGGGACAGGGCGACACTGAAGCTTTCTTT. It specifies CATSRGGQGDTEAFF.

The CDR3 DNA sequence: TGTGCCAGCAGCCTGACTAGTTCCCACGAGCAGTACTTC. It codes for CASSLTSSHEQYF. The rearrangement joins TRBV5-4 to TRBJ2-7, with D possibly being TRBD2 (6 bases). The CDR3 loop spans 13 amino acids. Deletions cut 4 bases from V and 5 bases from J, with 13 bases between. The germline V gene encodes CDR1 SGHNT and CDR2 YYREEE (reference sequence).

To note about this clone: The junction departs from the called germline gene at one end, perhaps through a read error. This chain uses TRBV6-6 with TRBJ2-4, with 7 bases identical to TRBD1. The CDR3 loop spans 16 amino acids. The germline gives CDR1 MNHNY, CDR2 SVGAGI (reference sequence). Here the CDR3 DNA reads TGTGCCAGCAGTTACCATACTAACAGGGGCCAAAACAGTCAGTACTTC. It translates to CASSYHTNRGQNSQYF.

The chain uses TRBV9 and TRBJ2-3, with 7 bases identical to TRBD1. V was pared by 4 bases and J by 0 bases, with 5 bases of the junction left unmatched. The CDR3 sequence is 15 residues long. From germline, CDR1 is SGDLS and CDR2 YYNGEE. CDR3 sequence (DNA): TGTGCCAGCAGCCTACCGGGACAGAGCACAGATACGCAGTATTTT. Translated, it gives CASSLPGQSTDTQYF.

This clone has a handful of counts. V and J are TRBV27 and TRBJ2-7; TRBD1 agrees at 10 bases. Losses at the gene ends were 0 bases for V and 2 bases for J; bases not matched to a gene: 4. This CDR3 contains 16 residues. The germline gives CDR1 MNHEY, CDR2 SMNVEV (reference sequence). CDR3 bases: TGTGCCAGCAGTTTATCGGTAGGACAGGGGGCCTACGAGCAGTACTTC. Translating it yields CASSLSVGQGAYEQYF.

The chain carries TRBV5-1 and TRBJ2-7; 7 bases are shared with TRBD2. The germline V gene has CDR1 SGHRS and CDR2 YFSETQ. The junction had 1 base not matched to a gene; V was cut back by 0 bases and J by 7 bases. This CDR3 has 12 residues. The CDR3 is CASSLEAGEQYF. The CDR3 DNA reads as TGCGCCAGCAGCTTGGAAGCGGGAGAGCAGTACTTC.